These 3 T cell receptor beta chains were sequenced from one sample in a study of cytomegalovirus exposure and HLA in healthy donors (dated by TCRdb to about 2017). Libraries came from the immunoSEQ multiplex PCR assay. For the multiplex PCR, a mixture combining 60 forward primers for TCR Vbeta segments and 13 reverse primers for TCR Jbeta segments was used. TCRdb retrieved this table from immuneACCESS and kept in-frame rearrangements only. Not all clones are present; in checked studies, unresolved V genes account for under half, and no reason is known for the remainder. Recorded for this sample are 100,000 to 150,000 clones; approximately 82% of them occurred a single time. Of the sample, around 20% falls within the top ten clones. The sample consisted of PBMCs. These receptors all stem from a man between 18 and 35 years old in good health and CMV-seropositive.

The rearrangement joins TRBV27 to TRBJ2-2; possible D gene TRBD2, 5 bases. The V gene lost 3 bases and the J gene lost 5 bases, with 10 bases spanning the gap. The CDR3 has 14 residues. Germline-derived CDR1 and CDR2 are MNHEY and SMNVEV (reference sequence). CDR3 sequence reads: CASSLTSGTGELFF. In DNA form, the CDR3 reads TGTGCCAGCAGTTTGACATCGGGGACCGGGGAGCTGTTTTTT.

About this clone: The same CDR3 also results from other DNA sequences found in this sample. This rearrangement joins TRBV11-3 to TRBJ2-2; D perhaps matches TRBD2 (5 bases). CDR3 length equals 13 residues. CDR1 and CDR2 from the germline V gene are SGHNT and YENEEA. Trimming stripped 2 bases from V and 5 bases from J, with 6 bases between. CDR3 in DNA: TGTGCCAGCAGCTTACGGGGTACCGGGGAGCTGTTTTTT. Its protein is CASSLRGTGELFF.

V usage is TRBV2 and J usage is TRBJ1-2, with D unresolved. Germline CDR1 reads SNHLY; CDR2 reads FYNNEI. Deletions cut 2 bases from V and 3 bases from J, with 13 bases between. The CDR3 runs to 15 residues. CDR3 nucleotide sequence: TGTGCCAGCAGTGAATCCGGGGATCCATACTATGGCTACACCTTC. As protein: CASSESGDPYYGYTF.